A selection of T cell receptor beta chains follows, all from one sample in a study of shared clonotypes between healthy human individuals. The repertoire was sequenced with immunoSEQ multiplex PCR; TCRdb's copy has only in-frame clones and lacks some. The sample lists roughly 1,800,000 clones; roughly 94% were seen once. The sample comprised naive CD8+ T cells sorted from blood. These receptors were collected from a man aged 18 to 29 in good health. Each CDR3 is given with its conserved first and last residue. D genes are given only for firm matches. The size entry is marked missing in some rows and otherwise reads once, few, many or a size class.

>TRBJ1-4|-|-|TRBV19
CASSIWGGPQEKLFF
TGTGCCAGTAGTATTTGGGGGGGGCCGCAGGAAAAACTGTTTTTT
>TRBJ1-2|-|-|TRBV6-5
CASSSLGSGYTF
TGTGCCAGCAGTTCGTTAGGGTCTGGCTACACCTTC
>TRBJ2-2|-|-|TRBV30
CAWSVELFF
TGTGCCTGGAGTGTCGAGCTGTTTTTT
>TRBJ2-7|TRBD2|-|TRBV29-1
CSVEFLAGDYEQYF
TGCAGCGTTGAGTTCCTAGCGGGAGACTACGAGCAGTACTTC
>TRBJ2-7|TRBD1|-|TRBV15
CATSRTGTDYEQYF
TGTGCCACCAGCAGAACCGGGACAGACTACGAGCAGTACTTC
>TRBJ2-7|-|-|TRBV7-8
CASSLMGPLGTRVGEQYF
TGTGCCAGCAGCTTGATGGGTCCACTGGGGACCAGGGTTGGAGAGCAGTACTTC
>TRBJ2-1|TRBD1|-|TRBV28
CASSLQGADYNEQFF
TGTGCCAGCAGTCTACAGGGGGCGGATTACAATGAGCAGTTCTTC
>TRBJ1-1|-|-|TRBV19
CASSIDLERTEAFF
TGTGCCAGTAGTATAGATCTGGAGAGGACTGAAGCTTTCTTT
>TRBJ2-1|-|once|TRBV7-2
CASFGSGYNEQFF
TGTGCCAGCTTCGGGAGCGGCTACAATGAGCAGTTCTTC
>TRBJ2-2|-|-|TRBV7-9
CASSLEGRVTGELFF
TGTGCCAGCAGCTTAGAGGGGCGCGTCACCGGGGAGCTGTTTTTT
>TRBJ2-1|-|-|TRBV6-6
CASSQDWTSNEQFF
TGTGCCAGCAGTCAAGACTGGACTTCCAATGAGCAGTTCTTC
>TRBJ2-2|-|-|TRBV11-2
CASSLVGESYSGELFF
TGTGCCAGCAGCTTAGTTGGAGAGTCGTACAGCGGGGAGCTGTTTTTT
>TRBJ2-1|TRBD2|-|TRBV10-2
CASTRLAGYNEQFF
TGCGCCAGCACCCGACTAGCGGGCTACAATGAGCAGTTCTTC
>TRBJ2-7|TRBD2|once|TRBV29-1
CSVSGGAPYEQYF
TGCAGCGTCTCGGGGGGGGCACCCTACGAGCAGTACTTC
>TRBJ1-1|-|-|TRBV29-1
CSVAPFLYPSVAEAFF
TGCAGCGTGGCCCCCTTTTTATACCCTTCGGTCGCTGAAGCTTTCTTT
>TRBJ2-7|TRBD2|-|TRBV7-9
CASSLSSGEAEQYF
TGTGCCAGCAGCTTATCTAGCGGTGAGGCCGAGCAGTACTTC
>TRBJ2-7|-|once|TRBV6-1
CASRQDRFYEQYF
TGTGCCAGCAGACAGGACCGATTTTACGAGCAGTACTTC
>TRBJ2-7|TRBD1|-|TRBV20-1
CSATQGDEQYF
TGCAGTGCTACACAGGGGGACGAGCAGTACTTC
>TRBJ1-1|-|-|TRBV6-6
CASMSLEAFF
TGTGCCAGCATGTCCCTAGAAGCTTTCTTT
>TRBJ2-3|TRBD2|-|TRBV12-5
CASRTSGFTDTQYF
TGTGCTAGTAGGACTAGCGGATTCACAGATACGCAGTATTTT
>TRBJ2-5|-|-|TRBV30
CAWSLGARVETQYF
TGTGCCTGGTCCCTCGGGGCAAGGGTGGAGACCCAGTACTTC
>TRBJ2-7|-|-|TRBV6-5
CASISTPGYEQYF
TGTGCCAGCATCTCGACCCCAGGTTACGAGCAGTACTTC
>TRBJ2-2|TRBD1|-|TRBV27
CASTLRGPYTGELFF
TGTGCCAGCACCCTAAGGGGGCCTTACACCGGGGAGCTGTTTTTT
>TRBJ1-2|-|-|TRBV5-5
CASSLSRGLGDGYTF
TGTGCCAGCAGCTTATCGCGCGGACTTGGCGACGGCTACACCTTC
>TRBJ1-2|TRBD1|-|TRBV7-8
CASSSRLGQGPNNYGYTF
TGTGCCAGCAGCTCAAGGTTGGGACAGGGGCCTAATAACTATGGCTACACCTTC
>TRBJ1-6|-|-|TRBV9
CASSVVSGGNSPLHF
TGTGCCAGCAGCGTAGTGTCCGGGGGTAATTCACCCCTCCACTTT
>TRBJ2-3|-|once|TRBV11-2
CASSFGQNTQYF
TGTGCCAGCAGCTTTGGGCAGAATACGCAGTATTTT
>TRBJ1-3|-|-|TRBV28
CASRGAGGNTIYF
TGTGCCAGCAGGGGGGCTGGGGGAAACACCATATATTTT
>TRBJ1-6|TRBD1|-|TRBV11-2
CASSLAVGQGLNSPLHF
TGTGCCAGCAGCTTAGCGGTTGGACAGGGCCTAAATTCACCCCTCCACTTT
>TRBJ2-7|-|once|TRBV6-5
CASSYSGSYEQYF
TGTGCCAGCAGTTATAGTGGATCCTACGAGCAGTACTTC
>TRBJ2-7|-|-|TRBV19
CASSIGDRLHEQYF
TGTGCCAGTAGTATAGGTGACAGGCTCCACGAGCAGTACTTC
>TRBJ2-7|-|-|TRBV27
CASSPSSGGLSYEQYF
TGTGCCAGCAGCCCCTCATCGGGGGGCCTCTCCTACGAGCAGTACTTC
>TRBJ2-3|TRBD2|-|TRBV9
CASSPLGLSGSSDTQYF
TGTGCCAGCAGCCCCCTGGGGCTTAGCGGGAGCTCAGATACGCAGTATTTT
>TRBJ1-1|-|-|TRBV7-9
CASGRTEDVTEAFF
TGTGCCAGCGGGAGGACTGAAGATGTCACTGAAGCTTTCTTT
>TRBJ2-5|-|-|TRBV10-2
CASSFRLDPRAAQYF
TGCGCCAGCAGTTTTCGACTAGATCCGAGAGCCGCCCAGTACTTC
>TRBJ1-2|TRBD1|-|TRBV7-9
CASSSTGGAYGYTF
TGTGCCAGCAGCTCGACAGGGGGGGCCTATGGCTACACCTTC
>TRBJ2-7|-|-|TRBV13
CASNSKKSSYEQYF
TGTGCCAGCAACTCAAAGAAAAGCTCCTACGAGCAGTACTTC
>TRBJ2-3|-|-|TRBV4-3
CASSRDSTDTQYF
TGCGCCAGCAGCCGGGACAGCACAGATACGCAGTATTTT
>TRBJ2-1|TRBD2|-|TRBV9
CASSVDSGGYYNEQFF
TGTGCCAGCAGCGTAGATAGCGGGGGGTACTACAATGAGCAGTTCTTC
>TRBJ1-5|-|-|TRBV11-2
CASSLSAGYQPQHF
TGTGCCAGCAGCTTAAGCGCAGGGTATCAGCCCCAGCATTTT
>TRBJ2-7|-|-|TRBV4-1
CASSRGPIGALSSEQYF
TGCGCCAGCAGCCGGGGCCCGATCGGGGCCTTATCTTCCGAGCAGTACTTC
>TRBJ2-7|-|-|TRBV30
CAWSNLMGGLEQYF
TGTGCCTGGAGTAATTTAATGGGAGGTCTCGAGCAGTACTTC
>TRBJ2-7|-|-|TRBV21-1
CASSKGSSGATYEQYF
TGTGCCAGCAGCAAAGGTTCGAGCGGGGCCACCTACGAGCAGTACTTC
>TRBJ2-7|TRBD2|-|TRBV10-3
CAIGSRLADDEQYF
TGTGCCATAGGCTCCCGGCTAGCGGATGACGAGCAGTACTTC
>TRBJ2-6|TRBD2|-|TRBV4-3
CASSQDLFELATPGANVLTF
TGCGCCAGCAGCCAAGATCTGTTCGAACTAGCGACCCCTGGGGCCAACGTCCTGACTTTC
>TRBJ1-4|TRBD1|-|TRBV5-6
CASSPTGAGKLFF
TGTGCCAGCAGCCCGACAGGGGCAGGGAAACTGTTTTTT
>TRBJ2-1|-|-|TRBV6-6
CASSWATYNEQFF
TGTGCCAGCAGCTGGGCTACCTACAATGAGCAGTTCTTC
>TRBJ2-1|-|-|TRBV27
CASSFTGGAYNEQFF
TGTGCCAGCAGTTTTACCGGGGGCGCCTACAATGAGCAGTTCTTC
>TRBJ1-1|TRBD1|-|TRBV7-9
CASSLSPGTGVIDEAFF
TGTGCCAGCAGCTTATCCCCCGGGACAGGGGTTATCGATGAAGCTTTCTTT
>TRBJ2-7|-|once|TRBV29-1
CSALGPREDREYEQYF
TGCAGCGCTCTCGGTCCCCGGGAGGACAGAGAGTACGAGCAGTACTTC
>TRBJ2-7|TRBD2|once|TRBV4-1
CASSQVASGVSSYEQYF
TGCGCCAGCAGCCAAGTAGCTAGCGGTGTTAGCTCCTACGAGCAGTACTTC
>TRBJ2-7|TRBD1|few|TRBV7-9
CASSSGQNYEQYF
TGTGCCAGCAGCTCGGGACAGAACTACGAGCAGTACTTC
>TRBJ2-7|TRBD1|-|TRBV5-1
CASSWGTGGYEQYF
TGCGCCAGCAGCTGGGGGACAGGCGGTTACGAGCAGTACTTC
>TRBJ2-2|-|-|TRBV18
CASSRGTGELFF
TGTGCCAGCTCACGCGGAACCGGGGAGCTGTTTTTT
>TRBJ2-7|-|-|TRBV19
CASSILPITLAGEDYEQYF
TGTGCCAGTAGTATATTACCAATAACCCTGGCAGGGGAAGACTACGAGCAGTACTTC
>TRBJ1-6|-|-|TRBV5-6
CASSFPDTPLHF
TGTGCCAGCAGCTTCCCGGATACACCCCTCCACTTT
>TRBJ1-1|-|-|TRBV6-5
CASRFTEGDTEAFF
TGTGCCAGCCGATTTACAGAAGGTGACACTGAAGCTTTCTTT